This T cell receptor beta chain was sequenced in a study of T cell responses to AZD1222 COVID-19 vaccine. CDR1 GTSNPN and CDR2 SVGIG come from the germline V gene (reference sequence). The CDR3 has 14 residues. V dropped 2 bases and J dropped 1 base, with 10 bases sitting between them. Points from the study as a whole: Baseline seropositivity occurred in only a handful of AZD1222 recipients.

On this clone: The target antigen is unknown.

Assay: immunoSEQ multiplex PCR; the TCRdb copy retains only in-frame clones and omits some. The sample holds about 260,000 clones; approximately 95% are singletons and the top ten take around 0.58%. The clonotype comes from an adult in good health. Source: peripheral blood, taken on day 0 of AZD1222 vaccination. The V and J genes are TRBV30 and TRBJ2-3; unclear D gene. The CDR3 loop is CAWSLGGGTDTQYF. In nucleotides, the CDR3 is TGTGCCTGGAGTTTGGGTGGGGGCACAGATACGCAGTATTTT. The complete variable domain, with remaining parts taken from reference TRBV30 and TRBJ2-3, reads SQTIHQWPATLVQPVGSPLSLECTVEGTSNPNLYWYRQAAGRGLQLLFYSVGIGQISSEVPQNLSASRPQDRQFILSSKKLLLSDSGFYLCAWSLGGGTDTQYFGPGTRLTVL.